The T cell receptor (beta chain) described here comes from a study of cytomegalovirus exposure and HLA in healthy donors. Study details: Early on, a data release was issued that held roughly 84 million unique TCRs from HLA-typed donors. General study points: For most TCR beta V segments, an earlier analysis put the productive rate at about 90% or about 30% of the time.

Although they were nominally healthy when sampled, donors likely had unrecorded immune exposures. Primers included in the PCR were 60 Vbeta and 13 Jbeta primers. Clones were read by immunoSEQ multiplex PCR, and TCRdb kept only the in-frame ones, dropping some. This sample has approximately 200,000 clones; less than 90% occur once, and the top ten carry about 0.24%. On this clone itself: Antigen unknown.

Germline V lookup: CDR1 SGDLS, CDR2 YYNGEE. Trimming took off 3 bases at V and 7 bases at J, with 11 bases between the two ends. The CDR3 is 12 amino acids. This chain joins TRBV9 and TRBJ2-7; D is undetermined. The material sequenced was PBMCs. The clonotype originates from a boy younger than 18 in good health and CMV-seronegative. The CDR3 spells CASSESAGEQYF. The CDR3 coding sequence is TGTGCCAGCAGCGAGAGCGCTGGGGAGCAGTACTTC. The whole variable domain, filled in from reference TRBV9 and TRBJ2-7, reads DSGVTQTPKHLITATGQRVTLRCSPRSGDLSVYWYQQSLDQGLQFLIQYYNGEERAKGNILERFSAQQFPDLHSELNLSSLELGDSALYFCASSESAGEQYFGPGTRLTVT.